This passage covers 28 T cell receptor beta chains from one sample sequenced in a study of vaccination and CD4 T cells after COVID-19. Antigens for these TCRs are unknown. Treatment indicated: roughly 11-day PBMC culture with coronavirus spike peptide pools or control peptides (ViraFEST assay). Cultured CD4+ T-cell DNA underwent Oncomine TCR Beta short-read sequencing. MiXCR was run by TCRdb on the PCR reads, yielding one entry per CDR3 protein. The sample gives approximately 16,000 distinct CDR3 sequences, nearly 80% of which show up once; 9.6% is in the top ten. The material sequenced was CD4+ T cells from blood, cultured in vitro, taken after SARS-CoV-2 vaccination. These receptors all come from a human donor who received a COVID-19 vaccine.

This sequence joins TRBV19 and TRBJ1-1; tentative D call: TRBD1 (6 bases). CDR1 LNHDA and CDR2 SQIVND come from the germline V gene (reference sequence). V was pared by 5 bases and J by 2 bases, with 15 bases between. The CDR3 contains 15 residues. The CDR3 sequence is CASSVRQAFNTEAFF. The CDR3 nucleotides are TGTGCCAGTAGTGTCCGACAGGCTTTCAACACTGAAGCTTTCTTT.

This chain links TRBV4-1 with TRBJ2-5, with 8 nucleotides matching TRBD2. The CDR3 consists of 15 residues. V lost 1 base to trimming and J lost 5 bases; unmatched junction nucleotides: 6. The germline V gene has CDR1 MGHRA and CDR2 YSYEKL. DNA of the CDR3: TGCGCCAGCAGCCAAGTCTTACTAGCGGCGGAGACCCAGTACTTC. It encodes CASSQVLLAAETQYF.

The rearrangement uses TRBV20-1 and TRBJ2-5, with D perhaps assigned TRBD1 or TRBD2 (6 bases each). Germline CDR1 is DFQATT and CDR2 is SNEGSKA (reference sequence). The CDR3 is 14 residues long. V was cut by 1 base and J by 5 bases, with 14 bases left in between. CDR3 coding DNA: TGCAGTGCTAGAGGGGTGGGGGGCGTCGAGACCCAGTACTTC. It translates to CSARGVGGVETQYF.

This clonotype was picked up a small number of times. V gene TRBV29-1 combines with J gene TRBJ2-2; tentative D call: TRBD2 (7 bases). This CDR3 has 14 residues. The V and J ends lost 7 bases and 1 base respectively, with 13 bases between them. CDR1 is SQVTM and CDR2 is ANQGSEA in the germline V gene. CDR3 region: CSAAGHLNTGELFF. In DNA form, the CDR3 reads TGCAGCGCAGCGGGACACCTGAACACCGGGGAGCTGTTTTTT.

This clonotype turned up a few times. V usage is TRBV2 and J usage is TRBJ1-4, with D perhaps TRBD1 (5 bases). This CDR3 is built from 15 residues. Germline V gene lookup returns CDR1 SNHLY and CDR2 FYNNEI. Trimming left V 1 base short and J 0 bases short, with 6 bases between. CDR3 sequence reads: CASSEGGTTNEKLFF. The CDR3, as DNA: TGTGCCAGCAGTGAAGGGGGCACAACTAATGAAAAACTGTTTTTT.

V and J are TRBV20-1 and TRBJ1-5; D ambiguous. Per the germline V gene, CDR1 is DFQATT and CDR2 is SNEGSKA (reference sequence). The CDR3 is 14 residues long. V shed 3 bases and J shed 5 bases, with 14 bases lying between them. In DNA form, the CDR3 reads TGCAGTGCTAGCTGGGGAGGGTGGGATCAGCCCCAGCATTTT. Amino acids: CSASWGGWDQPQHF.

The rearrangement links TRBV6-7 to TRBJ2-7; 9 bases are a match to TRBD2. TRBV6-7 is identified as an open reading frame with a role that is uncertain. There are 16 residues in the CDR3. J lost 0 bases, V lost 2 bases, and 5 bases had no gene match. CDR3 sequence reads: CASSYPSGGHSYEQYF. The CDR3 DNA reads TGTGCCAGCAGTTACCCAAGCGGGGGGCACTCCTACGAGCAGTACTTC.

This chain links TRBV12-3 or TRBV12-4 with TRBJ2-1; D is perhaps TRBD1 or TRBD2 (5 bases each). Trimming removed 6 bases at V and 4 bases at J, with 13 bases between. The CDR3 is made up of 14 amino acids. This CDR3 is CASRMVGTYNEQFF. The CDR3 DNA sequence: TGTGCCAGCAGAATGGTAGGGACGTACAATGAGCAGTTCTTC.

V gene TRBV20-1 combines with J gene TRBJ2-3, with TRBD2 matching 9 bases. V lost 4 bases, J lost 0 bases, and 5 bases stayed unmatched. Germline values: CDR1 DFQATT, CDR2 SNEGSKA (reference sequence). The CDR3 has 15 residues. The CDR3 sequence: CSAIPTSGSTDTQYF. CDR3 bases: TGCAGTGCTATCCCGACTAGCGGTAGCACAGATACGCAGTATTTT.

The chain uses TRBV27 and TRBJ2-1; D unresolved. V dropped 6 bases and J dropped 5 bases, with 11 bases sitting between them. Germline V gives CDR1 MNHEY, CDR2 SMNVEV (reference sequence). The CDR3 extends over 13 amino acids. The CDR3 nucleotides read TGTGCCAGCAGCCCGCTAGTCAACAATGAGCAGTTCTTC. This gives the protein CASSPLVNNEQFF.

The CDR3 DNA follows: TGTGCCATCAGTGAGGGGGCGGGAGTAGGTTACGAGCAGTACTTC. This sequence encodes CAISEGAGVGYEQYF. The chain combines TRBV10-3 with TRBJ2-7; 7 positions agree with TRBD2. The trim removed 2 bases at V and 4 bases at J, leaving 8 bases unmatched. Germline CDR1 and CDR2: ENHRY and SYGVKD. This CDR3 comprises 15 residues.

The V call is TRBV24-1, the J call TRBJ2-1; no firm D call. Per germline, CDR1 KGHDR and CDR2 SFDVKD. V was shortened by 5 bases and J by 2 bases, with 12 bases between the two germline ends. The CDR3 loop spans 15 amino acids. CDR3 loop: CATSGAGKPYNEQFF. Here the CDR3 DNA reads TGTGCCACCAGTGGGGCCGGAAAACCCTACAATGAGCAGTTCTTC.

This chain connects TRBV12-5 to TRBJ2-3; D tentatively fits TRBD1 or TRBD2 (5 bases each). Germline V CDR1 and CDR2: LGHNT, FRNRAP. The ends were cut back, 7 bases at V and 0 bases at J, with 14 bases in the middle. The CDR3 extends over 15 amino acids. The chain's CDR3 is CASALGPSSTDTQYF. The DNA of the CDR3 is TGTGCTAGTGCCCTGGGACCGTCTAGCACAGATACGCAGTATTTT.

There are a few counts of this clonotype. This chain joins TRBV6-1 and TRBJ1-5, with D tentatively TRBD1 (5 bases). The germline V gene has CDR1 MNHNS and CDR2 SASEGT. V lost 6 bases and J lost 2, with 17 bases in between. The CDR3 has 16 amino acids. The CDR3 DNA is TGTGCCAGCAGCCACCGGGGCCAAGGCGGCAATCAGCCCCAGCATTTT. This encodes CASSHRGQGGNQPQHF.

This chain connects TRBV7-2 to TRBJ2-3; the D call may be TRBD1 or TRBD2 (5 bases each). In germline, CDR1 is SGHTA, CDR2 FQGNSA. V dropped 6 bases and J dropped 0 bases, with 10 bases sitting between them. This CDR3 has 14 residues. The CDR3 loop is CASRGVISTDTQYF. DNA for the CDR3: TGTGCCAGCAGGGGGGTTATTAGCACAGATACGCAGTATTTT.

The chain links TRBV15 to TRBJ1-5; TRBD1 aligns across 8 bases. The V gene's germline CDR1 is LNHNV and CDR2 YYDKDF (reference sequence). This CDR3 is built from 16 residues. The trim removed 4 bases at V and 4 bases at J, leaving 9 bases unmatched. The CDR3, as DNA: TGTGCCACCAGCAAGGGGGGACAGGTGGGGAATCAGCCCCAGCATTTT. This gives the protein CATSKGGQVGNQPQHF. Drawing the rest from reference TRBV15 and TRBJ1-5, the complete variable domain is DAMVIQNPRYQVTQFGKPVTLSCSQTLNHNVMYWYQQKSSQAPKLLFHYYDKDFNNEADTPDNFQSRRPNTSFCFLDIRSPGLGDTAMYLCATSKGGQVGNQPQHFGDGTRLSIL.

The rearrangement joins TRBV6-5 to TRBJ1-5, with a weak D call TRBD1 (5 bases). Per the germline V gene, CDR1 is MNHEY and CDR2 is SVGAGI. The length of the CDR3 is 15 residues. V was shortened by 3 bases and J by 2 bases, with 11 bases between the two germline ends. CDR3 protein: CASSYGGSGNQPQHF. Here the CDR3 DNA reads TGTGCCAGCAGTTATGGGGGTTCGGGCAATCAGCCCCAGCATTTT.

V is TRBV20-1 and J is TRBJ2-7; TRBD1 aligns across 8 bases. Germline CDR1 reads DFQATT; CDR2 reads SNEGSKA (reference sequence). V trimming: 2 bases; J trimming: 2 bases; junction bases outside the gene matches: 5. The CDR3 runs 14 residues. The CDR3 nucleotides are TGCAGTGCTAGAAAACAGGGGGTGCCCTACGAGCAGTACTTC. This translates into CSARKQGVPYEQYF.

By sample share, this clonotype is medium-sized. The chain carries TRBV19 and TRBJ2-5, with a weak D call TRBD1 (5 bases). The CDR3 covers 14 residues. CDR1 and CDR2 (germline): LNHDA, SQIVND (reference sequence). With 7 bases removed from V and 5 bases from J, the gap between germline ends came to 17 bases. The CDR3 loop reads CASTTGRAAETQYF. In DNA, the CDR3 is TGTGCCAGTACCACAGGACGGGCGGCGGAGACCCAGTACTTC.

This clonotype was seen a handful of times. The chain carries TRBV6-1 and TRBJ1-2; tentatively, D is TRBD1 (6 bases). Between the trimmed V and J ends, which lost 5 bases and 7 bases, there was a span of 17 bases. The CDR3 spans 14 residues. Germline CDR1 and CDR2: MNHNS and SASEGT. CDR3 DNA sequence: TGTGCCAGCAGTCCTATGAACAGGGAACGTGGCTACACCTTC. Translated, it gives CASSPMNRERGYTF.

V is TRBV27 and J is TRBJ2-2; D is possibly TRBD1 (6 bases). CDR3 length: 16 amino acids. Germline-derived CDR1 and CDR2 are MNHEY and SMNVEV (reference sequence). The V and J ends lost 7 bases and 1 base respectively, with 16 bases between them. CDR3 sequence: CASTPQGRWNTGELFF. The CDR3 DNA reads TGTGCCAGCACCCCCCAGGGGCGTTGGAACACCGGGGAGCTGTTTTTT.

This chain links TRBV5-1 with TRBJ1-2; the D is unclear. Germline CDR1 and CDR2: SGHRS and YFSETQ. The CDR3 has 13 residues. V was trimmed by 2 bases and J by 0 bases, leaving 5 bases between them. In nucleotides, the CDR3 is TGCGCCAGCAGCTTCAAGGCTAACTATGGCTACACCTTC. It translates to CASSFKANYGYTF.

V and J are TRBV10-3 and TRBJ2-3; possibly TRBD2 for D (6 bases). V was shortened by 3 bases and J by 0 bases, with 10 bases between the two germline ends. The CDR3 has 15 residues. Looked up from germline, CDR1 is ENHRY and CDR2 is SYGVKD. CDR3 loop: CAISETGTSTDTQYF. For the CDR3, the DNA is TGTGCCATCAGTGAAACTGGGACTAGCACAGATACGCAGTATTTT.

This clonotype has more than one count but fewer than ten. V gene TRBV6-1 combines with J gene TRBJ1-5; no firm D call. This CDR3 is 16 amino acids long. Between the trimmed V and J ends, which lost 1 base and 0 bases, there was a span of 10 bases. Germline values: CDR1 MNHNS, CDR2 SASEGT. The CDR3 spells CASSEVHGDSNQPQHF. The CDR3 coding sequence is TGTGCCAGCAGTGAAGTCCACGGGGATAGCAATCAGCCCCAGCATTTT.

The chain joins TRBV2 to TRBJ2-2, with 9 bases fitting TRBD2. CDR1 is SNHLY and CDR2 is FYNNEI in the germline V gene. J was trimmed by 8 bases and V by 6 bases; bases with no gene match: 13. The CDR3 length is 16 residues. The CDR3 reads CASSLRTPGLAGELFF. As DNA, the CDR3 is TGTGCCAGCAGCCTAAGGACCCCGGGACTAGCAGGGGAGCTGTTTTTT.

By sample share, this clonotype is medium-sized. The chain recombines TRBV15 with TRBJ1-5, with no clear D. This CDR3 has 13 amino acids. Trimming removed 0 bases at V and 4 bases at J, with 4 bases between. The germline CDR1 and CDR2 sequences are LNHNV and YYDKDF (reference sequence). Here the CDR3 reads CATSRDFNQPQHF. Here the CDR3 DNA reads TGTGCCACCAGCAGAGATTTTAATCAGCCCCAGCATTTT.

This sequence joins TRBV11-3 and TRBJ1-2, with TRBD1 matching 10 bases. V lost 5 bases to trimming and J lost 0 bases; unmatched junction nucleotides: 6. Per germline, CDR1 SGHNT and CDR2 YENEEA. CDR3 length: 16 amino acids. CDR3 in DNA: TGTGCCAGCAGCCAGGGACAGGGGTCGGCTAACTATGGCTACACCTTC. Translation gives CASSQGQGSANYGYTF.

This chain joins TRBV7-8 and TRBJ2-5; 7 nucleotides agree with TRBD2. Germline CDR1 is SGHVS and CDR2 is FQNEAQ. This CDR3 is built from 16 residues. J was trimmed by 7 bases and V by 6 bases; bases with no gene match: 17. The CDR3 spells CASRPSGQMAVGTQYF. The CDR3 coding sequence is TGTGCCAGCAGGCCTAGCGGCCAAATGGCGGTTGGGACCCAGTACTTC.